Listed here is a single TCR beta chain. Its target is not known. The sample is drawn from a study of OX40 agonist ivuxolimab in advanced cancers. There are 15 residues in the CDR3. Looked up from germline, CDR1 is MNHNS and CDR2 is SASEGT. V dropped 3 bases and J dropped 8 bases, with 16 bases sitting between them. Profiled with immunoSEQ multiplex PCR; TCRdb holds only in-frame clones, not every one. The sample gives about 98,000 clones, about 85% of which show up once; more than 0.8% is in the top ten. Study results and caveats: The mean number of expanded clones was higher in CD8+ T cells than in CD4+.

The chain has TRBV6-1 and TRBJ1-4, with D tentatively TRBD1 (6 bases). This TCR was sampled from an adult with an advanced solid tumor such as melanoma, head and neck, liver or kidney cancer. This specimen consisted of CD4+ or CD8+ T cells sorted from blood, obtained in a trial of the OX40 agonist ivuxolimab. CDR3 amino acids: CASSDSGTSMEKLFF. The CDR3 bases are TGTGCCAGCAGTGACTCTGGGACAAGCATGGAAAAACTGTTTTTT.